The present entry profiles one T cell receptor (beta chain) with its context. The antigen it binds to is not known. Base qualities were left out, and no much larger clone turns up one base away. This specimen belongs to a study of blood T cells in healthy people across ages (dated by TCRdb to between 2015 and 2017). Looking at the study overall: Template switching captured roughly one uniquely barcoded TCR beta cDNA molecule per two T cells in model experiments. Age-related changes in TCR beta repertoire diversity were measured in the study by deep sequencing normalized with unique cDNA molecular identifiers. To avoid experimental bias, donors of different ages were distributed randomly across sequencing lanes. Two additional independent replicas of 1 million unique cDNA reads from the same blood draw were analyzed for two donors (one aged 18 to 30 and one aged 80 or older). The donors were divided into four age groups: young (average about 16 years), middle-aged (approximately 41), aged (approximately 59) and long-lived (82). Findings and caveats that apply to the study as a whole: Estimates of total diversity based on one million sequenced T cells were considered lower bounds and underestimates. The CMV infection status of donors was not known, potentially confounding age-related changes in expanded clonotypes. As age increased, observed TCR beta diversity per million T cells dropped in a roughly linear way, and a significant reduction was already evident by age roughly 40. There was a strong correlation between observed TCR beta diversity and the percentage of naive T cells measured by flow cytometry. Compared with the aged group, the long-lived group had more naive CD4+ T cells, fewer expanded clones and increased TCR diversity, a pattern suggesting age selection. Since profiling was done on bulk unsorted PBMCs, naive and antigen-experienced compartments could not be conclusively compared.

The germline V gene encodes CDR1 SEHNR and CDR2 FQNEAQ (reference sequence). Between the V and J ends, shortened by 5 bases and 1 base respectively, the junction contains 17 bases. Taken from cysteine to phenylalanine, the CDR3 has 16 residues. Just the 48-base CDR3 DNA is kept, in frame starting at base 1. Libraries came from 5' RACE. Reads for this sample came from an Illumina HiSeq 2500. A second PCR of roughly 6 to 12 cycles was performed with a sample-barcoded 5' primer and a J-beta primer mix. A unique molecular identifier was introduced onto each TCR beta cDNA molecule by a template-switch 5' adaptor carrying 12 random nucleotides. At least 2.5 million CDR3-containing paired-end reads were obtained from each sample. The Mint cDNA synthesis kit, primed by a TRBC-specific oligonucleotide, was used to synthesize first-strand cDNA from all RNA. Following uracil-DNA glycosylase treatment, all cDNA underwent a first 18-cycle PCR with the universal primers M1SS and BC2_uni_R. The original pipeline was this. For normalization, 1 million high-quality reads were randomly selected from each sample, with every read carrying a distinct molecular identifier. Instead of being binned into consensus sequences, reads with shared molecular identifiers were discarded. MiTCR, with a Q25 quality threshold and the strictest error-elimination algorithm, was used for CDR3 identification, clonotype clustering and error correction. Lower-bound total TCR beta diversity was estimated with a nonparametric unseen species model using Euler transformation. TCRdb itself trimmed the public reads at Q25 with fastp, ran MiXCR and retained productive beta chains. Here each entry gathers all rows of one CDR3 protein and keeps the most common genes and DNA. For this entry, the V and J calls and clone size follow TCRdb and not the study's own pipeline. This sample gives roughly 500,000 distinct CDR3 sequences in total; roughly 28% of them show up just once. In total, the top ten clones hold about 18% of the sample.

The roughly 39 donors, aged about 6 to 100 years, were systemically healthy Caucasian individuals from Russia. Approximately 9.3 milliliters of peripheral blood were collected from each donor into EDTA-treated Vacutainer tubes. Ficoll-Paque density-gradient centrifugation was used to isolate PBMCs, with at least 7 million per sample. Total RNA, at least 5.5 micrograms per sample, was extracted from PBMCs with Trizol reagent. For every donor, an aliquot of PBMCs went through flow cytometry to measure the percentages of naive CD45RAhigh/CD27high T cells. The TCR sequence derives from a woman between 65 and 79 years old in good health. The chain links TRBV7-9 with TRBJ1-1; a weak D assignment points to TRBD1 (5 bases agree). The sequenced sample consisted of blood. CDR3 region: CASSLPWAGKNTEAFF. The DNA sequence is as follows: TGTGCCAGCAGCCTTCCATGGGCAGGGAAGAACACTGAAGCTTTCTTT.